This TCR beta chain was observed in a study of regulatory T cells in long-lasting Graves disease. The study's findings and limits: Newly diagnosed disease favored TRBV20-1 and TRBJ2-1 over persistent disease. Graves' patients with persistent disease showed TCR diversity lower than patients newly diagnosed.

Germline V gene data show CDR1 as LNHNV and CDR2 as YYDKDF (reference sequence). The CDR3 consists of 14 residues. The ends were cut back, 1 base at V and 8 bases at J, with 11 bases in the middle. Stated time point: persistent/refractory GD, antithyroid drugs over 5 years with positive TRAb. Extracted PBMC RNA gave rise to the TCR library. Note on this clonotype: Its target is not known.

Arm-PCR with iRepertoire HTBI primers amplified the CDR3 regions for these TCR beta libraries. Per the original data handling: Looking across samples, the authors found some 60 TRBV and approximately 13 TRBJ segments. TCRdb analysed the multiplex PCR reads with MiXCR anew, one entry per CDR3 protein. The V and J calls shown here were made by TCRdb, not taken from the authors' results. The sample records around 400,000 distinct CDR3 sequences, about 25% being singletons. The TCR sequence derives from a female donor with Graves disease. This chain uses TRBV15 with TRBJ1-4; D remains ambiguous. The specimen was peripheral blood mononuclear cells (PBMCs), collected when the disease was refractory, from a patient treated with antithyroid drugs. This CDR3 is CATSRVSGKEKLFF. For the CDR3, the DNA is TGTGCCACCAGCAGAGTGTCGGGGAAGGAAAAACTGTTTTTT.